The present T cell receptor (beta chain) was sequenced within a study of blood T cell repertoires in COVID-19. The overall study: From the United States, Italy and Spain came samples of acute and convalescent COVID-19. T cells, B-cell-depleted T cells, or PBMCs provided the cDNA or gDNA that served as material.

CDR3 length: 17 amino acids. J gave up 4 bases and V 5 bases, and 7 bases lay outside the gene matches. From germline, CDR1 is MNHEY and CDR2 SMNVEV (reference sequence). Per the original methods: Amplified reference gene primers provided the basis for estimating nucleated cell counts. The protocol was immunoSEQ multiplex PCR, while the TCRdb copy is restricted to in-frame clones and leaves out a portion. V and J calls and clone size follow that table, whereas D and trimming were derived from the DNA. The sample includes 250,000 to 300,000 clones, around 88% of them seen just once. Sequenced sample: peripheral blood. This clonotype originated in a woman in her thirties who had recovered from COVID-19. V and J are TRBV27 and TRBJ2-1; 14 positions match TRBD2. The CDR3: CASSPGTSGGTYNEQFF. The CDR3 DNA follows: TGTGCCAGCAGTCCGGGGACTAGCGGGGGTACTTACAATGAGCAGTTCTTC.